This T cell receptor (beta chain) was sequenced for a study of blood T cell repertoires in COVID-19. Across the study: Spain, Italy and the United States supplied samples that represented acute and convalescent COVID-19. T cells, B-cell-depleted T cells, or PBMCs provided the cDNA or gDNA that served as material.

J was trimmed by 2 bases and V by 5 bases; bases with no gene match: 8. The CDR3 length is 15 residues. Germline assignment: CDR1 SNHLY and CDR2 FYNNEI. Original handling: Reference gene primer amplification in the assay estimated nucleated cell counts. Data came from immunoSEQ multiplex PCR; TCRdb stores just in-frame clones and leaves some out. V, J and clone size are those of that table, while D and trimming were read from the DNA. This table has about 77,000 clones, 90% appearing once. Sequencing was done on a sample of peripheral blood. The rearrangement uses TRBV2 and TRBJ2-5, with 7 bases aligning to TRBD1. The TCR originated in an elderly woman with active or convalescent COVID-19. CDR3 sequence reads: CASSKGTVPQETQYF. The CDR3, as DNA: TGTGCCAGCAGTAAAGGGACAGTCCCTCAAGAGACCCAGTACTTC.